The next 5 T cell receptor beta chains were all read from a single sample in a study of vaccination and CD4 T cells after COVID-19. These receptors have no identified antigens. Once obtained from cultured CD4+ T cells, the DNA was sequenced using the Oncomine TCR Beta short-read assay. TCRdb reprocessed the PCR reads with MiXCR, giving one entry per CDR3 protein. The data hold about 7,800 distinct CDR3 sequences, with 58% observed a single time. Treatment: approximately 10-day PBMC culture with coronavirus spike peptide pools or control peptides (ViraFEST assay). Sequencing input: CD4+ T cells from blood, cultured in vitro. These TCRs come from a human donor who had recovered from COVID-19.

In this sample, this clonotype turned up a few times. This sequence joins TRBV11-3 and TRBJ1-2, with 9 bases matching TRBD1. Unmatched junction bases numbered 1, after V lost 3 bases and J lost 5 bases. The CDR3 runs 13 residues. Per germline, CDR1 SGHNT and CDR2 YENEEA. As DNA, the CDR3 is TGTGCCAGCAGCTTGGGACAGGGATATGGCTACACCTTC. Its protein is CASSLGQGYGYTF.

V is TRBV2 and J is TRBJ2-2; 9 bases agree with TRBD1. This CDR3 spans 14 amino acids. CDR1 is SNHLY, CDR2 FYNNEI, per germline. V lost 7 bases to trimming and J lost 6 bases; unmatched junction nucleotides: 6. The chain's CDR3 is CASTGTGLAGELFF. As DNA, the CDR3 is TGTGCCAGCACGGGGACAGGGCTGGCCGGGGAGCTGTTTTTT.

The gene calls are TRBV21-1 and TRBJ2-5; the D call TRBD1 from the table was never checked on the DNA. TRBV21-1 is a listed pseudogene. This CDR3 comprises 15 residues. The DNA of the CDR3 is TGTGCCAACGACAGGGCGCGCTCGGTATACGAGACCCAGTACTTC. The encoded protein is CANDRARSVYETQYF.

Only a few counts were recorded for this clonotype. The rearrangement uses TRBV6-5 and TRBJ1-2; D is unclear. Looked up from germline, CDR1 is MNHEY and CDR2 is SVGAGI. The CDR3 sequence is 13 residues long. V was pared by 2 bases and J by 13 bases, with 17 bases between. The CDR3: CASSYEPQNPFTF. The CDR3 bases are TGTGCCAGCAGTTACGAGCCCCAGAACCCTTTCACCTTC.

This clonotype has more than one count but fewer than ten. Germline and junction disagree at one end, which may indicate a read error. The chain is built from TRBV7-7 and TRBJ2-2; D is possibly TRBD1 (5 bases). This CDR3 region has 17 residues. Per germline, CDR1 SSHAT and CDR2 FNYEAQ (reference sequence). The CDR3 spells CASSLGVPFLNTGELFF. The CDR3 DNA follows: TGTGCTAGCAGCTTAGGGGTCCCATTCCTGAACACCGGGGAGCTGTTTTTT.